One sample yielded the 30 T cell receptor beta chains listed below, sequenced in a study of patients and donors after allogeneic stem cell transplantation. TCRdb re-called the RT-PCR reads with MiXCR, one entry per CDR3 protein. This table holds 800,000 to 1,000,000 distinct CDR3 sequences, approximately 18% found once. The sequenced material came from blood, either unsorted or a sorted T cell fraction (not recorded which). These TCRs come from a human donor who was either an allogeneic HSCT recipient or a stem cell or donor lymphocyte infusion donor (not recorded which). It is not recorded whose cells these are; they may come from a transplant donor.

V and J are TRBV14 and TRBJ2-7; 9 bases are a match to TRBD1. V lost 4 bases to trimming and J lost 5 bases; unmatched junction nucleotides: 12. Germline CDR1 SGHDN, CDR2 FVKESK. This CDR3 has 16 residues. The CDR3 sequence: CASSLRGPGQGNEQYF. The CDR3 DNA follows: TGTGCCAGCAGCCTTAGGGGTCCGGGACAGGGTAACGAGCAGTACTTC.

There are a few counts of this clonotype. The CDR3: CASSLGEYPFDNSPLHF. The DNA of the CDR3 is TGTGCCAGCAGTTTAGGGGAATATCCCTTCGATAATTCACCCCTCCACTTT. V usage is TRBV27 and J usage is TRBJ1-6; D is uncertain. The germline CDR1 and CDR2 sequences are MNHEY and SMNVEV (reference sequence). V lost 2 bases and J lost 5, with 16 bases in between. The CDR3 covers 17 residues.

The chain uses TRBV24-1 and TRBJ2-3; D gene ambiguous. V lost 3 bases to trimming and J lost 4 bases, with 10 bases between them. Germline CDR1 is KGHDR and CDR2 is SFDVKD. This CDR3 comprises 14 residues. CDR3 amino acids: CATSDDTSADTQYF. The CDR3 DNA reads as TGTGCCACCAGTGATGACACGTCGGCAGATACGCAGTATTTT.

The V call is TRBV11-2, the J call TRBJ2-5, with unresolved D. Trimming removed 3 bases from V and 4 bases from J, with 9 bases in between. Germline V gives CDR1 SGHAT, CDR2 FQNNGV. CDR3 length: 13 residues. The DNA of the CDR3 is TGTGCCAGCAGCTTTGGGGTCAGAGAGACCCAGTACTTC. It encodes CASSFGVRETQYF.

This clonotype occurred a few times. The chain is built from TRBV20-1 and TRBJ2-5; D gene uncertain. Germline V gives CDR1 DFQATT, CDR2 SNEGSKA (reference sequence). The length of the CDR3 is 14 residues. V dropped 4 bases and J dropped 3 bases, with 15 bases sitting between them. CDR3 protein: CSANPWGRKETQYF. DNA of the CDR3: TGCAGTGCTAACCCCTGGGGAAGGAAAGAGACCCAGTACTTC.

This rearrangement joins TRBV15 to TRBJ2-7, with 12 bases lining up with TRBD2. This CDR3 spans 14 amino acids. V lost 4 bases, J lost 4 bases, and 2 bases stayed unmatched. Germline values: CDR1 LNHNV, CDR2 YYDKDF (reference sequence). CDR3 region: CATSTGLAGYEQYF. The CDR3 DNA sequence: TGTGCCACCAGCACCGGACTAGCGGGATACGAGCAGTACTTC. The full variable domain, completed using reference TRBV15 and TRBJ2-7, is DAMVIQNPRYQVTQFGKPVTLSCSQTLNHNVMYWYQQKSSQAPKLLFHYYDKDFNNEADTPDNFQSRRPNTSFCFLDIRSPGLGDTAMYLCATSTGLAGYEQYFGPGTRLTVT.

This clonotype was observed at least ten times. This chain joins TRBV9 and TRBJ2-3; the D call may be TRBD1 or TRBD2 (5 bases each). The ends were cut back, 0 bases at V and 0 bases at J, with 5 bases in the middle. Germline CDR1 is SGDLS and CDR2 is YYNGEE. The CDR3 is 14 amino acids. As DNA, the CDR3 is TGTGCCAGCAGCGTAGGGGGGAGCACAGATACGCAGTATTTT. Encoded protein: CASSVGGSTDTQYF.

This chain links TRBV5-1 with TRBJ1-1; the match to TRBD1 covers 7 bases. The J segment lost 0 bases and the V segment lost 3 bases, leaving 17 bases of the junction unmatched. The CDR3 consists of 19 residues. Germline CDR1 and CDR2: SGHRS and YFSETQ. CDR3 loop: CASSSRQGTNERVNTEAFF. The CDR3 DNA is TGCGCCAGCAGCTCCCGACAGGGTACTAATGAGAGGGTGAACACTGAAGCTTTCTTT.

This clonotype was counted between two and nine times. J is TRBJ2-6 and V is TRBV12-3 or TRBV12-4; no firm D call. The CDR3 sequence is 15 residues long. V lost 1 base, J lost 4 bases, and 8 bases lay in between. CDR3 amino acids: CASSLELGGANVLTF. The CDR3 coding sequence is TGTGCCAGCAGTTTAGAGCTTGGGGGGGCCAACGTCCTGACTTTC.

This clonotype came up a few times. The chain employs TRBV6-2 or TRBV6-3 and TRBJ2-7; D may correspond to TRBD1 or TRBD2 (5 bases each). CDR1 and CDR2 (germline): MNHEY, SVGEGT. The CDR3 runs 16 residues. V lost 0 bases to trimming and J lost 2 bases, with 14 bases between them. In nucleotides, the CDR3 is TGTGCCAGCAGTTACTCGATGTTTGGGGACCCCTACGAGCAGTACTTC. It translates to CASSYSMFGDPYEQYF.

CDR3 residues: CASSPINRDGTQYF. The CDR3 bases are TGTGCCAGCAGCCCCATCAACAGGGACGGTACGCAGTATTTT. This chain connects TRBV7-7 to TRBJ2-3; possibly TRBD1 for D (6 bases). CDR3 length: 14 residues. The V end lost 5 bases, the J end lost 8 bases, and 17 bases lay between the germline ends. Germline V gives CDR1 SSHAT, CDR2 FNYEAQ (reference sequence).

There are a few counts of this clonotype. The V gene is TRBV20-1, the J gene TRBJ1-5; D is unresolved. The CDR3 extends over 20 amino acids. Per germline, CDR1 DFQATT and CDR2 SNEGSKA (reference sequence). The V and J ends lost 1 base and 1 base respectively, with 26 bases between them. The CDR3 DNA reads as TGCAGTGCTAGAGTGCCCCCCGGCCAGTCTAGGCAGCCCAGCAATCAGCCCCAGCATTTT. Protein sequence: CSARVPPGQSRQPSNQPQHF.

This clonotype occurred a few times. This chain's CDR3 is CASSLEARARTNNNEQFF. The CDR3 nucleotides read TGTGCCAGCAGCTTAGAGGCAAGGGCCAGAACGAATAACAATGAGCAGTTCTTC. V and J are TRBV11-2 and TRBJ2-1; the D is unclear. The CDR3 spans 18 residues. Germline-derived CDR1 and CDR2 are SGHAT and FQNNGV. Trimming took 0 bases from V and 5 from J, leaving 20 bases between them. Supplemented by reference TRBV11-2 and TRBJ2-1, the full variable domain reads EAGVAQSPRYKIIEKRQSVAFWCNPISGHATLYWYQQILGQGPKLLIQFQNNGVVDDSQLPKDRFSAERLKGVDSTLKIQPAKLEDSAVYLCASSLEARARTNNNEQFFGPGTRLTVL.

This chain links TRBV5-1 with TRBJ2-1; TRBD1 matches 8 bases. This CDR3 comprises 17 residues. V trimming: 3 bases; J trimming: 1 base; junction bases outside the gene matches: 9. From germline, CDR1 is SGHRS and CDR2 YFSETQ. The CDR3 spells CASSSARGLSSYNEQFF. DNA of the CDR3: TGCGCCAGCAGCTCAGCCAGGGGGCTTAGTTCCTACAATGAGCAGTTCTTC.

This clonotype occurred a few times. Written as DNA, the CDR3 is TGTGCCAGCCGGGAGGGCCATAAGGGGACCGGGGAGCTGTTTTTT. It is translated as CASREGHKGTGELFF. The chain carries TRBV6-1 and TRBJ2-2, with TRBD2 identical over 8 bases. Germline V gene data show CDR1 as MNHNS and CDR2 as SASEGT. Trimming at V came to 8 bases and at J to 5 bases, leaving 10 bases not matched to a gene. This CDR3 contains 15 residues.

This clonotype has at least ten counts. This sequence joins TRBV20-1 and TRBJ2-5; D call uncertain. From germline, CDR1 is DFQATT and CDR2 SNEGSKA (reference sequence). This CDR3 spans 14 amino acids. V lost 6 bases, J lost 9 bases, and 23 bases lay in between. The CDR3 spells CSASVGPDRKSQYF. The CDR3, as DNA: TGCAGTGCCTCCGTCGGGCCCGATAGGAAGTCCCAGTACTTC.

This clonotype was seen more than once but under ten times. The gene calls are TRBV14 and TRBJ2-1; 7 bases map to TRBD2. CDR3 size: 16 residues. CDR1 is SGHDN, CDR2 FVKESK, per germline. J was trimmed by 9 bases and V by 0 bases; bases with no gene match: 11. The CDR3 DNA reads TGTGCCAGCAGCCAAGAGGCGAGCGGGGACGCCCCTGAGCAGTTCTTC. It encodes CASSQEASGDAPEQFF.

This clonotype came up once. V gene TRBV10-3 combines with J gene TRBJ1-4, with D maybe TRBD1 (5 bases). This CDR3 is 12 amino acids long. Trimming left V 4 bases short and J 10 bases short, with 10 bases between. Germline assignment: CDR1 ENHRY and CDR2 SYGVKD. The CDR3 DNA reads TGTGCCATCAGTGCAACAGGTGGAAAACTGTTTTTT. This translates into CAISATGGKLFF.

J is TRBJ2-1 and V is TRBV7-9, with D uncertain. Germline V gene data show CDR1 as SEHNR and CDR2 as FQNEAQ (reference sequence). Trimming took 2 bases from V and 2 from J, leaving 10 bases between them. The CDR3 has 15 residues. The CDR3 DNA reads TGTGCCAGCAGCTTAACGGCGAATCCCTACAATGAGCAGTTCTTC. This encodes CASSLTANPYNEQFF.

This chain uses TRBV24-1 with TRBJ2-7; the D gene is possibly TRBD1 (5 bases). Per germline, CDR1 KGHDR and CDR2 SFDVKD. Trimming removed 3 bases at V and 3 bases at J, with 8 bases between. The CDR3 consists of 13 residues. This chain's CDR3 is CATSDPTGYEQYF. CDR3 nucleotide sequence: TGTGCCACCAGTGATCCCACAGGCTACGAGCAGTACTTC.

The chain carries TRBV9 and TRBJ2-1; D gene uncertain. V lost 3 bases and J lost 4, with 8 bases in between. This CDR3 is 13 amino acids long. Germline V gene lookup returns CDR1 SGDLS and CDR2 YYNGEE. Written as DNA, the CDR3 is TGTGCCAGCAGCGGTTTGAGATACAATGAGCAGTTCTTC. This gives the protein CASSGLRYNEQFF.

This clonotype turned up a few times. The rearrangement uses TRBV7-3 and TRBJ2-7; the D is unclear. V gave up 5 bases and J gave up 7 bases, with 15 bases separating them. The CDR3 totals 13 residues. Germline V lookup: CDR1 SGHTA, CDR2 FQGTGA. The CDR3 loop is CASSLLESGEQYF. As DNA, the CDR3 is TGTGCCAGCAGCCTCCTAGAATCTGGGGAGCAGTACTTC.

The chain carries TRBV7-7 and TRBJ2-2, with a tentative D call TRBD2 (6 bases). Trimming left V 1 base short and J 7 bases short, with 22 bases between. The CDR3 covers 18 residues. Germline V gives CDR1 SSHAT, CDR2 FNYEAQ (reference sequence). CDR3 region: CASSLVAGGRTNGGELFF. The CDR3 region has the DNA TGTGCCAGCAGCTTAGTTGCGGGTGGTAGGACTAACGGCGGGGAGCTGTTTTTT. Drawing the rest from reference TRBV7-7 and TRBJ2-2, the complete variable domain is GAGVSQSPRYKVTKRGQDVTLRCDPISSHATLYWYQQALGQGPEFLTYFNYEAQPDKSGLPSDRFSAERPEGSISTLTIQRTEQRDSAMYRCASSLVAGGRTNGGELFFGEGSRLTVL.

This clonotype was found many times. The rearrangement uses TRBV10-3 and TRBJ1-1, with 9 bases identical to TRBD1. The CDR3 length is 15 residues. CDR1 and CDR2 from the germline V gene are ENHRY and SYGVKD. V was clipped by 4 bases and J by 3 bases; unmatched bases: 6. For the CDR3, the DNA is TGTGCCATCAGTGGAAACAGGGGGCAGGACACTGAAGCTTTCTTT. It encodes CAISGNRGQDTEAFF.

This clonotype showed up just a few times. The V gene is TRBV19, the J gene TRBJ1-5; D is possibly TRBD1 (5 bases). CDR3 length equals 15 residues. V was cut by 6 bases and J by 1 base, with 13 bases left in between. Germline assignment: CDR1 LNHDA and CDR2 SQIVND (reference sequence). The CDR3 is CASRRGVQSNQPQHF. CDR3 DNA sequence: TGTGCCAGTAGGCGGGGGGTACAGAGCAATCAGCCCCAGCATTTT. Filled out from reference TRBV19 and TRBJ1-5, the complete variable domain reads DGGITQSPKYLFRKEGQNVTLSCEQNLNHDAMYWYRQDPGQGLRLIYYSQIVNDFQKGDIAEGYSVSREKKESFPLTVTSAQKNPTAFYLCASRRGVQSNQPQHFGDGTRLSIL.

This clonotype was counted only a few times. The chain recombines TRBV27 with TRBJ1-3; the D is unclear. This CDR3 has 14 amino acids. Trimming took 6 bases from V and 7 from J, leaving 16 bases between them. From germline, CDR1 is MNHEY and CDR2 SMNVEV (reference sequence). For the CDR3, the DNA is TGTGCCAGCAGCCTGGACGGAGGATGGAACACCATATATTTT. It encodes CASSLDGGWNTIYF.

The genes are TRBV30 and TRBJ1-1; D not certain. Trimming stripped 3 bases from V and 3 bases from J, with 5 bases between. The CDR3 length is 11 residues. CDR1 and CDR2 from the germline V gene are GTSNPN and SVGIG (reference sequence). The CDR3 reads CAWSADTEAFF. For the CDR3, the DNA is TGTGCCTGGAGCGCCGACACTGAAGCTTTCTTT.

The chain couples TRBV20-1 to TRBJ1-5; 7 bases are a match to TRBD1. J lost 9 bases, V lost 6 bases, and 11 bases had no gene match. Looked up from germline, CDR1 is DFQATT and CDR2 is SNEGSKA (reference sequence). This CDR3 comprises 13 residues. Written as DNA, the CDR3 is TGCAGTGCGCCCGGGACAGCGGGCGGGCCCCAGCATTTT. This gives the protein CSAPGTAGGPQHF.

This clonotype was seen only a few times. V gene TRBV7-9 combines with J gene TRBJ2-7; D is undetermined. Germline assignment: CDR1 SEHNR and CDR2 FQNEAQ (reference sequence). CDR3 size: 12 residues. The germline V and J ends were trimmed by 1 base and 7 bases, with 8 bases remaining between them. The DNA for the CDR3 is TGTGCCAGCAGCTTAGTTTCTTGGGAGCAGTACTTC. It codes for CASSLVSWEQYF.

This clonotype has only a few counts. The gene calls are TRBV5-1 and TRBJ2-3; no clear D. The CDR3 is 14 residues long. Germline V gene data show CDR1 as SGHRS and CDR2 as YFSETQ. V lost 5 bases and J lost 1, with 11 bases in between. As DNA, the CDR3 is TGCGCCAGCAGGGACCCGCCTCGCACAGATACGCAGTATTTT. Its protein product is CASRDPPRTDTQYF. Combining the CDR3 with reference TRBV5-1 and TRBJ2-3 gives the whole variable domain KAGVTQTPRYLIKTRGQQVTLSCSPISGHRSVSWYQQTPGQGLQFLFEYFSETQRNKGNFPGRFSGRQFSNSRSEMNVSTLELGDSALYLCASRDPPRTDTQYFGPGTRLTVL.